The next 27 T cell receptor beta chains were all read from a single sample in a study of CD8 T cells in Susac syndrome. Random hexamers primed reverse transcription of about 0.45 to 1 ug RNA. TCRdb fed the immunoSEQ multiplex PCR reads into MiXCR, producing one record per CDR3 protein. The sample has roughly 170,000 distinct CDR3 sequences, around 93% seen once; the top ten hold about 0.088%. The sample consisted of CD4+ T cells from PBMCs. Source of these receptors: a human donor with multiple sclerosis.

This clonotype has just one count. This chain connects TRBV3-1 to TRBJ2-3, with D possibly TRBD1 on 5 matching bases. The CDR3 extends over 14 amino acids. Germline loops: CDR1 LGHDT, CDR2 YNNKEL (reference sequence). Trimming shortened V by 6 bases and J by 2 bases, and 12 bases separated the two germline ends. CDR3: CASRRQDTTDTQYF. The CDR3, as DNA: TGTGCCAGCAGACGTCAGGACACCACAGATACGCAGTATTTT.

The V call is TRBV6-1, the J call TRBJ2-7; 9 nucleotides agree with TRBD1. V lost 8 bases, J lost 6 bases, and 17 bases stayed unmatched. CDR1 MNHNS and CDR2 SASEGT come from the germline V gene. The CDR3 runs to 16 residues. CDR3 coding DNA: TGTGCCAGCTCCCGGGACAGGGTTATTGGATCCCTCGAGCAGTACTTC. It codes for CASSRDRVIGSLEQYF.

The chain recombines TRBV2 with TRBJ2-5; D gene ambiguous. Deletions cut 2 bases from V and 4 bases from J, with 14 bases between. From germline, CDR1 is SNHLY and CDR2 FYNNEI. The CDR3 is made up of 15 amino acids. In DNA, the CDR3 is TGTGCCAGCAGTGAAAGTCTGTTAAGGCCAGAGACCCAGTACTTC. It encodes CASSESLLRPETQYF.

As to this clonotype: Because the CDR3's place on the DNA is in doubt, the DNA is left out and the CDR3 is given as listed by TCRdb. V usage is TRBV2 and J usage is TRBJ2-1; the D call of TRBD1 is as the table states it, not checked on the DNA. With termini counted, the CDR3 has 15 amino acids. The germline V gene encodes CDR1 SNHLY and CDR2 FYNNEI. CDR3 sequence reads: CASILERVLGNEQFF.

This chain connects TRBV7-9 to TRBJ1-1, with a tentative D call TRBD1 (5 bases). Trimming took 10 bases from V and 0 from J, leaving 12 bases between them. Germline V lookup: CDR1 SEHNR, CDR2 FQNEAQ (reference sequence). CDR3 length equals 13 residues. The CDR3 DNA reads as TGTGCCACGGGGGGAGAGGTGAACACTGAAGCTTTCTTT. Translating gives CATGGEVNTEAFF.

In DNA, the CDR3 is TGCGCCAGAAGGGGGGACAGCAACGTCCTGACTTTC. It translates to CARRGDSNVLTF. The genes are TRBV5-1 and TRBJ2-6; a possible D gene is TRBD1 (7 bases). V lost 8 bases, J lost 9 bases, and 12 bases lay in between. The germline V gene encodes CDR1 SGHRS and CDR2 YFSETQ. CDR3 size: 12 residues.

This clonotype has just one count. This chain joins TRBV30 and TRBJ2-1; a weak D match, TRBD2 (5 bases). The V gene's germline CDR1 is GTSNPN and CDR2 SVGIG (reference sequence). The CDR3 length is 14 residues. Trimming stripped 2 bases from V and 3 bases from J, with 11 bases between. CDR3 DNA sequence: TGTGCCTGGAGTCCACACGGAGGCTACAATGAGCAGTTCTTC. Protein sequence: CAWSPHGGYNEQFF.

The rearrangement uses TRBV5-4 and TRBJ1-1, with unresolved D. Per germline, CDR1 SGHNT and CDR2 YYREEE (reference sequence). Trimming took 0 bases from V and 6 from J, leaving 9 bases between them. This CDR3 contains 13 residues. CDR3 nucleotide sequence: TGTGCCAGCAGCTTGGATTATAGCCCTGAAGCTTTCTTT. As protein: CASSLDYSPEAFF. The full variable domain, rest sourced from reference TRBV5-4 and TRBJ1-1, is ETGVTQSPTHLIKTRGQQVTLRCSSQSGHNTVSWYQQALGQGPQFIFQYYREEENGRGNFPPRFSGLQFPNYSSELNVNALELDDSALYLCASSLDYSPEAFFGQGTRLTVV.

The sample holds a few counts of this clonotype. This chain joins TRBV18 and TRBJ1-1, with D unclear. Germline V gives CDR1 KGHSH, CDR2 LQKENI. V was shortened by 3 bases and J by 1 base, with 6 bases between the two germline ends. CDR3 length equals 13 residues. The CDR3 nucleotides are TGTGCCAGCTCACCTCTAGAGAACACTGAAGCTTTCTTT. This sequence encodes CASSPLENTEAFF.

The chain carries TRBV29-1 and TRBJ2-1; no clear D gene. Trimming cost V 4 bases and J 3 bases, with 4 bases left between them. This CDR3 has 11 amino acids. From germline, CDR1 is SQVTM and CDR2 ANQGSEA. The CDR3 bases are TGCAGCGTTGCTCGCTACAATGAGCAGTTCTTC. This codes for CSVARYNEQFF.

The V call is TRBV12-3 or TRBV12-4, the J call TRBJ1-2, with D unclear. The V end lost 6 bases, the J end lost 6 bases, and 14 bases lay between the germline ends. This CDR3 region has 13 residues. Written as DNA, the CDR3 is TGTGCCAGCAGAACGCCGGTGGGCAATGGCTACACCTTC. Protein product: CASRTPVGNGYTF.

The rearrangement links TRBV6-6 to TRBJ2-3; 13 bases line up with TRBD2. CDR1 is MNHNY, CDR2 SVGAGI, per germline (reference sequence). V lost 6 bases to trimming and J lost 5 bases; unmatched junction nucleotides: 8. The CDR3 runs 16 residues. CDR3 coding DNA: TGTGCCAGCAGCGGAACTAGCGGGGGGGCCGGAGATACGCAGTATTTT. Encoded protein: CASSGTSGGAGDTQYF.

This chain connects TRBV6-1 to TRBJ2-3, with TRBD2 matching over 13 bases. Germline V gene data show CDR1 as MNHNS and CDR2 as SASEGT. The CDR3 sequence is 16 residues long. Losses at the gene ends were 5 bases for V and 3 bases for J; bases not matched to a gene: 5. The CDR3 sequence is CASSKTSGGDTDTQYF. CDR3 DNA: TGTGCCAGCAGTAAAACTAGCGGGGGGGATACAGATACGCAGTATTTT.

The rearrangement joins TRBV5-4 to TRBJ2-3; a possible D gene is TRBD1 (5 bases). Deletions cut 7 bases from V and 2 bases from J, with 20 bases between. The CDR3 sequence is 16 residues long. CDR1 and CDR2 from the germline V gene are SGHNT and YYREEE (reference sequence). The chain's CDR3 is CASSPKATANTDTQYF. As DNA, the CDR3 is TGTGCCAGCTCCCCTAAGGCGACAGCCAACACAGATACGCAGTATTTT.

The gene calls are TRBV19 and TRBJ2-7, with D hard to call. Trimming took 5 bases from V and 2 from J, leaving 16 bases between them. CDR1 and CDR2 (germline): LNHDA, SQIVND (reference sequence). The CDR3 contains 15 residues. CDR3 bases: TGTGCCAGTAGTCCCAGATACCCACCCACCTACGAGCAGTACTTC. Its translation is CASSPRYPPTYEQYF.

The rearrangement links TRBV6-5 to TRBJ2-7; tentatively, D is TRBD1 (5 bases). V was shortened by 2 bases and J by 0 bases, with 11 bases between the two germline ends. This CDR3 region has 15 residues. Germline CDR1 is MNHEY and CDR2 is SVGAGI. The CDR3 sequence is CASSYGAAVSYEQYF. The CDR3 nucleotides are TGTGCCAGCAGTTACGGGGCAGCCGTCTCCTACGAGCAGTACTTC.

The rearrangement links TRBV2 to TRBJ2-2; D is unclear. The CDR3 extends over 13 amino acids. Trimming stripped 3 bases from V and 6 bases from J, with 8 bases between. The V gene's germline CDR1 is SNHLY and CDR2 FYNNEI. CDR3 protein: CASSDQLAGELFF. CDR3 sequence (DNA): TGTGCCAGCAGTGACCAATTGGCCGGGGAGCTGTTTTTT.

The chain employs TRBV6-2 or TRBV6-3 and TRBJ1-4; no clear D. The CDR3 loop spans 14 amino acids. Trimming removed 5 bases from V and 8 bases from J, with 15 bases in between. Germline V gives CDR1 MNHEY, CDR2 SVGEGT. The CDR3 is CASSNLGKEEKLFF. The CDR3 DNA reads as TGTGCCAGCAGTAACCTCGGGAAAGAAGAAAAACTGTTTTTT.

V gene TRBV24-1 combines with J gene TRBJ2-1, with D tentatively TRBD1 or TRBD2 (5 bases each). Germline loops: CDR1 KGHDR, CDR2 SFDVKD. With 5 bases removed from V and 1 base from J, the gap between germline ends came to 11 bases. The CDR3 has 15 residues. CDR3 nucleotide sequence: TGTGCCACCAGTGGGGGGACGGAATCCTACAATGAGCAGTTCTTC. Encoded protein: CATSGGTESYNEQFF.

The CDR3 nucleotides are TGCAGCGTTGAGGGACTAGCGGGAGGGAGGTTGGTTCCGAAAGAGACCCAGTACTTC. Translated, it gives CSVEGLAGGRLVPKETQYF. The rearrangement uses TRBV29-1 and TRBJ2-5, with 16 bases lining up with TRBD2. V was pared by 3 bases and J by 3 bases, with 13 bases of the junction left unmatched. CDR1 and CDR2 (germline): SQVTM, ANQGSEA. The CDR3 covers 19 residues.

The chain has TRBV6-2 or TRBV6-3 and TRBJ2-2; TRBD2 agrees at 7 bases. The V gene end was trimmed by 7 bases and the J gene end by 3 bases; junction bases not matched to a gene: 5. The germline gives CDR1 MNHEY, CDR2 SVGEGT. CDR3 length equals 14 residues. DNA for the CDR3: TGTGCCAGCAATACGGGACTATACACCGGGGAGCTGTTTTTT. Translating it yields CASNTGLYTGELFF.

The V gene is TRBV9, the J gene TRBJ2-2; D remains ambiguous. The CDR3 extends over 14 amino acids. V was shortened by 4 bases and J by 6 bases, with 13 bases between the two germline ends. Germline V lookup: CDR1 SGDLS, CDR2 YYNGEE. CDR3 sequence (DNA): TGTGCCAGCAGCCCCGCCCTCAATTCCGGGGAGCTGTTTTTT. The encoded protein is CASSPALNSGELFF.

The chain employs TRBV10-3 and TRBJ2-1; the D is unclear. Trimming removed 0 bases from V and 10 bases from J, with 4 bases in between. Looked up from germline, CDR1 is ENHRY and CDR2 is SYGVKD. The CDR3 totals 11 residues. In nucleotides, the CDR3 is TGTGCCATCAGTGAGTCTTGGGAGCAGTTCTTC. Translated, it gives CAISESWEQFF.

The chain carries TRBV12-5 and TRBJ1-5; maybe TRBD1 (5 bases). The germline V gene encodes CDR1 LGHNT and CDR2 FRNRAP. V was trimmed by 6 bases and J by 0 bases, leaving 12 bases between them. The CDR3 extends over 15 amino acids. DNA for the CDR3: TGTGCTAGTGGCCCTTTGACAGTTAGCAATCAGCCCCAGCATTTT. This encodes CASGPLTVSNQPQHF.

This chain links TRBV5-4 with TRBJ2-5; D may correspond to TRBD1 or TRBD2 (6 bases each). Trimming removed 4 bases from V and 2 bases from J, with 15 bases in between. Looked up from germline, CDR1 is SGHNT and CDR2 is YYREEE (reference sequence). The CDR3 is 15 residues long. Here the CDR3 reads CASSIGGTQQETQYF. Here the CDR3 DNA reads TGTGCCAGCAGCATAGGGGGGACCCAACAAGAGACCCAGTACTTC.

The gene calls are TRBV7-3 and TRBJ2-1, with TRBD1 matching over 8 bases. Trimming removed 2 bases from V and 2 bases from J; junction bases left unmatched: 5. This CDR3 contains 16 residues. The germline V gene has CDR1 SGHTA and CDR2 FQGTGA. CDR3 nucleotide sequence: TGTGCCAGCAGCTTATCCGGGACAGGTGCCTACAATGAGCAGTTCTTC. It is translated as CASSLSGTGAYNEQFF.

The rearrangement links TRBV24-1 to TRBJ2-3; no reliable D call. V lost 7 bases to trimming and J lost 0 bases, with 10 bases between them. CDR1 is KGHDR and CDR2 is SFDVKD in the germline V gene. The CDR3 covers 14 residues. The CDR3 DNA is TGTGCCACCAGCCCGGCTAGGAGCACAGATACGCAGTATTTT. This translates into CATSPARSTDTQYF.